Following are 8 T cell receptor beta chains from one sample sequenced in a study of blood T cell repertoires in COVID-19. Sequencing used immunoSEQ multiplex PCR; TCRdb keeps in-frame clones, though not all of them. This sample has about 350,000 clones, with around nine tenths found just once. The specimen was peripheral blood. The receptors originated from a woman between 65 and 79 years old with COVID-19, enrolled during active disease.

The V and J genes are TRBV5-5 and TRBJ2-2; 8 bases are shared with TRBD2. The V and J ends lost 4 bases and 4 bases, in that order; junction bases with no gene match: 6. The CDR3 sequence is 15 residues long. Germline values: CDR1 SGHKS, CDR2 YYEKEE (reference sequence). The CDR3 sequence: CASSPIGGGTGELFF. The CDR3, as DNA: TGTGCCAGCAGCCCAATCGGGGGGGGCACCGGGGAGCTGTTTTTT.

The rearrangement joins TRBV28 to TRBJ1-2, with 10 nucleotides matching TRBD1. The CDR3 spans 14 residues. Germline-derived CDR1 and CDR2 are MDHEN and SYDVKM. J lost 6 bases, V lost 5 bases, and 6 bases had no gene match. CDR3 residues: CASSRQGARHGYTF. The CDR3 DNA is TGTGCCAGCAGTCGACAGGGGGCGCGTCATGGCTACACCTTC.

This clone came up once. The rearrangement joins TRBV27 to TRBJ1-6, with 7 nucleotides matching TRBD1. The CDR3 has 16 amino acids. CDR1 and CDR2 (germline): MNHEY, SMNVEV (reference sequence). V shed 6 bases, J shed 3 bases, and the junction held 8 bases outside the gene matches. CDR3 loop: CASRDTGVIYNSPLHF. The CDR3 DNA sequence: TGTGCCAGCAGAGACACAGGGGTAATCTATAATTCACCCCTCCACTTT.

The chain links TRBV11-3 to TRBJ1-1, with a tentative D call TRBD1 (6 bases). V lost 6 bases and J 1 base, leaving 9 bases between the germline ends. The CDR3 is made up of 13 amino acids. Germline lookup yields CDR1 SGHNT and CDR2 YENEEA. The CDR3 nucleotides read TGTGCCAGCAGACTGACAGGGAACACTGAAGCTTTCTTT. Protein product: CASRLTGNTEAFF.

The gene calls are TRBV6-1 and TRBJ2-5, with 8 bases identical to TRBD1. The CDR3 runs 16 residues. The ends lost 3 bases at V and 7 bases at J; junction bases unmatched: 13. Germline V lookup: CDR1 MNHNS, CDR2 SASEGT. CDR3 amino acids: CASSEGTGAISGTQYF. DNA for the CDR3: TGTGCCAGCAGTGAGGGGACAGGCGCCATATCTGGGACCCAGTACTTC.

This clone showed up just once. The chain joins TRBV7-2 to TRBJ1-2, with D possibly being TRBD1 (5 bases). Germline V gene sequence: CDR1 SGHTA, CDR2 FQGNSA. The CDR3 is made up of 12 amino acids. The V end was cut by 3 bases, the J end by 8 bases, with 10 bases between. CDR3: CASSFHSGGYTF. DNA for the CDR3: TGTGCCAGCAGCTTCCACTCAGGGGGCTACACCTTC.

For the CDR3, the DNA is TGCGCCAGCAGCTTGGTATCAGGGGATACCACTGAAGCTTTCTTT. It specifies CASSLVSGDTTEAFF. V gene TRBV5-1 combines with J gene TRBJ1-1; possible D gene TRBD1, 6 bases. V was cut by 0 bases and J by 4 bases, with 13 bases left in between. The CDR3 totals 15 residues. Germline-derived CDR1 and CDR2 are SGHRS and YFSETQ. The whole variable domain, remainder taken from reference TRBV5-1 and TRBJ1-1, is KAGVTQTPRYLIKTRGQQVTLSCSPISGHRSVSWYQQTPGQGLQFLFEYFSETQRNKGNFPGRFSGRQFSNSRSEMNVSTLELGDSALYLCASSLVSGDTTEAFFGQGTRLTVV.

CDR3 sequence reads: CASRQPGSNQPQHF. CDR3 DNA: TGTGCCAGCCGTCAACCAGGGAGCAATCAGCCCCAGCATTTT. The rearrangement uses TRBV2 and TRBJ1-5; D may be TRBD1 (5 bases). The CDR3 runs 14 residues. The germline V gene has CDR1 SNHLY and CDR2 FYNNEI. Trimming removed 8 bases at V and 1 base at J, with 12 bases between.